The T cell receptor (beta chain) under discussion was sequenced for a study of T cells in Graves' hyperthyroidism and ophthalmopathy. This clonotype has a count of ten or more. The antigen is undetermined. The CDR3 runs 12 residues. Germline values: CDR1 KGHSH, CDR2 LQKENI. Trimming left V 2 bases short and J 6 bases short, with 6 bases between. It was RNA transcripts that yielded the amplified TCR beta CDR3 regions. The study used the HTBI primer set for a first-round RT-PCR of the TCR CDR3. Via MiXCR, TCRdb re-called the multiplex PCR reads, giving one row per CDR3 protein. This sample has about 250,000 distinct CDR3 sequences, with nearly 15% found just once. Study-wide findings and caveats: Model-based prediction identified ophthalmopathy a median 6.5 months prior to its onset.

Drawn at first hyperthyroidism diagnosis, the blood sample preceded any ophthalmopathy symptoms. The chain carries TRBV18 and TRBJ2-3; D remains ambiguous. The sequencing sample was made of blood. The sequence was obtained from a woman in her fifties or sixties with Graves' hyperthyroidism that later progressed to Graves' ophthalmopathy. The CDR3 spells CASSPGRDTQYF. CDR3 coding DNA: TGTGCCAGCTCACCAGGGCGGGATACGCAGTATTTT.